This is a list of T cell receptor beta chains from one sample in a study of T-cell memory formation after mild COVID-19. TCRdb processed the 5' RACE reads anew with MiXCR; each CDR3 protein has one entry. The sample carries 210,000 or so distinct CDR3 sequences, around 16% recorded once. Source material: PBMCs or a T cell subset sorted from them (not recorded which). The receptors come from an adult woman who had mild COVID-19 (a few samples of this study predate the infection). Cell type and time point are not known. Each CDR3 is given with its conserved first and last residue. A D gene is named only where the DNA matches it firmly. A row's size may be missing; if present it is once, few, many or a size class.

j_call clone_size d_call v_call cdr3_aa cdr3_nt
TRBJ2-3 few TRBD2 TRBV7-2 CASSLFGLAGPTDTQYF TGTGCCAGCAGCCTGTTTGGACTAGCGGGGCCTACAGATACGCAGTATTTT
TRBJ2-3 - - TRBV7-9 CASSLGQRTDTQYF TGTGCCAGCAGCTTAGGGCAACGCACAGATACGCAGTATTTT
TRBJ2-4 many - TRBV7-6 CASSLAPDTSSIAKNIQYF TGTGCCAGCAGCTTAGCACCTGACACTTCGTCCATAGCCAAAAACATTCAGTACTTC
TRBJ2-3 few TRBD2 TRBV29-1 CSVQTTSLAMRAAQYF TGCAGCGTGCAAACGACTAGCTTGGCGATGAGGGCTGCGCAGTATTTT
TRBJ1-1 few - TRBV27 CASITLGAAAEAFF TGTGCCAGCATTACACTTGGAGCCGCCGCTGAAGCTTTCTTT
TRBJ2-5 few TRBD2 TRBV25-1 CASSSGTSGRGGKTQYF TGTGCCAGCAGCTCCGGGACTAGCGGGAGAGGGGGCAAGACCCAGTACTTC
TRBJ2-7 few TRBD1 TRBV12-3/TRBV12-4 CASRTGGRSYEQYF TGTGCCAGCAGGACAGGGGGCCGGTCCTACGAGCAGTACTTC
TRBJ2-4 - - TRBV2 CASNLAKNIQYF TGTGCCAGCAATTTAGCCAAAAACATTCAGTACTTC
TRBJ1-4 - TRBD1 TRBV7-9 CASSLDRGKLFF TGTGCCAGCAGCCTAGACAGGGGAAAACTGTTTTTT
TRBJ2-3 many - TRBV5-1 CASSLGRVGGTDTQYF TGCGCCAGCAGCTTGGGGCGGGTAGGAGGCACAGATACGCAGTATTTT
TRBJ1-6 - - TRBV6-1 CASIAVAPLGPSPLHF TGTGCCAGCATTGCCGTCGCCCCTCTGGGGCCTTCACCCCTCCACTTT
TRBJ2-1 few TRBD1 TRBV24-1 CATSDPGQGSNEQFF TGTGCCACCAGTGATCCGGGACAGGGTAGCAATGAGCAGTTCTTC
TRBJ1-1 few TRBD1 TRBV4-2 CASSQEWGQGKTEAFF TGTGCCAGCAGCCAAGAATGGGGACAGGGAAAGACTGAAGCTTTCTTT
TRBJ1-6 few - TRBV20-1 CSARTLVYNSPLHF TGCAGTGCTAGAACCCTTGTGTATAATTCACCCCTCCACTTT
TRBJ1-1 few - TRBV12-3/TRBV12-4 CAIIKGAPNTEAFF TGTGCCATCATTAAAGGAGCGCCGAACACTGAAGCTTTCTTT
TRBJ2-3 few TRBD2 TRBV7-9 CASSLSSGSADTQYF TGTGCCAGCAGCTTATCTAGCGGGAGCGCAGATACGCAGTATTTT
TRBJ1-1 - - TRBV7-2 CASTVTPGQTEAFF TGTGCCAGCACCGTGACCCCCGGTCAGACTGAAGCTTTCTTT
TRBJ1-1 few TRBD1 TRBV7-3 CASSAGQGYTEAFF TGTGCCAGCAGCGCGGGACAGGGGTACACTGAAGCTTTCTTT
TRBJ1-2 - - TRBV19 CASSPQGAGYTF TGTGCCAGTAGTCCCCAGGGTGCCGGCTACACCTTC